These 30 T cell receptor beta chains share one sample of origin, sequenced in a study of long-term antiretroviral therapy in people with HIV. A v3.0 immunoSEQ assay was performed at survey level. The protocol was immunoSEQ multiplex PCR, while the TCRdb copy is restricted to in-frame clones and leaves out a portion. This sample has about 40,000 clones; 75% to 90% occur once, and the top ten carry under 7%. The sample in question was unsorted PBMCs, obtained 3.1 years after starting antiretroviral therapy. The receptor set was obtained from a woman in her fifties or sixties with HIV.

This clone was detected a few times. The chain uses TRBV2 and TRBJ1-3; 9 positions agree with TRBD1. CDR3 length equals 14 residues. Per the germline V gene, CDR1 is SNHLY and CDR2 is FYNNEI. With 6 bases clipped from V and 3 bases from J, the junction kept 3 bases outside the gene matches. CDR3 bases: TGTGCCAGCAGCGACAGGGGGGTTGGAAACACCATATATTTT. This gives the protein CASSDRGVGNTIYF.

This chain connects TRBV6-5 to TRBJ1-6, with 10 positions matching TRBD1. The V and J ends lost 5 bases and 10 bases, in that order; junction bases with no gene match: 8. Germline V lookup: CDR1 MNHEY, CDR2 SVGAGI. CDR3 size: 15 residues. CDR3 protein: CASSRSGTGVSPLHF. The CDR3 DNA sequence: TGTGCCAGCAGTCGCTCCGGGACAGGGGTCTCACCCCTCCACTTT.

The chain uses TRBV11-2 and TRBJ1-1; D not resolved. The length of the CDR3 is 12 residues. The V gene lost 4 bases and the J gene lost 0 bases, with 3 bases spanning the gap. Germline CDR1 is SGHAT and CDR2 is FQNNGV. The CDR3, as DNA: TGTGCCAGCAGCTCCATGAACACTGAAGCTTTCTTT. Protein: CASSSMNTEAFF.

The chain carries TRBV7-2 and TRBJ1-4, with TRBD1 as a possible D gene (5 bases). Germline CDR1 SGHTA, CDR2 FQGNSA. The CDR3 has 13 residues. Trimming shortened V by 5 bases and J by 5 bases, and 9 bases separated the two germline ends. CDR3 sequence (DNA): TGTGCCAGCAGCCGGGGACTAAATGAAAAACTGTTTTTT. It yields the protein CASSRGLNEKLFF.

This sequence joins TRBV30 and TRBJ1-6; D not resolved. The germline gives CDR1 GTSNPN, CDR2 SVGIG (reference sequence). This CDR3 spans 13 amino acids. V was clipped by 2 bases and J by 8 bases, with 10 bases between them. CDR3 coding DNA: TGTGCCTGGAGTACGGGTAGGGATTCACCCCTCCACTTT. Encoded protein: CAWSTGRDSPLHF. Complete variable domain (other parts from reference TRBV30 and TRBJ1-6): SQTIHQWPATLVQPVGSPLSLECTVEGTSNPNLYWYRQAAGRGLQLLFYSVGIGQISSEVPQNLSASRPQDRQFILSSKKLLLSDSGFYLCAWSTGRDSPLHFGNGTRLTVT.

The J gene is TRBJ1-1, the V gene TRBV5-6; a possible D gene is TRBD1 (6 bases). Trimming removed 1 base from V and 7 bases from J, with 14 bases in between. This CDR3 region has 14 residues. Per germline, CDR1 SGHDT and CDR2 YYEEEE. This chain's CDR3 is CASSLNGGPIEAFF. CDR3 coding DNA: TGTGCCAGCAGCTTGAACGGGGGCCCAATTGAAGCTTTCTTT. Variable domain in full (rest from reference TRBV5-6 and TRBJ1-1): DAGVTQSPTHLIKTRGQQVTLRCSPKSGHDTVSWYQQALGQGPQFIFQYYEEEERQRGNFPDRFSGHQFPNYSSELNVNALLLGDSALYLCASSLNGGPIEAFFGQGTRLTVV.

V gene TRBV19 combines with J gene TRBJ1-2; no clear D. The CDR3 is 17 residues long. The germline V gene has CDR1 LNHDA and CDR2 SQIVND (reference sequence). The V and J ends lost 2 bases and 0 bases respectively, with 16 bases between them. The DNA of the CDR3 is TGTGCCAGTAGTATAAATGGTAGGAGGAACGCTAACTATGGCTACACCTTC. Translating gives CASSINGRRNANYGYTF.

This clone appeared a few times. This chain uses TRBV10-1 with TRBJ1-3; D is unclear. Germline V gene lookup returns CDR1 WNHNN and CDR2 SYGVQD (reference sequence). CDR3 length equals 13 residues. The germline V and J ends were trimmed by 7 bases and 6 bases, with 13 bases remaining between them. The CDR3 spells CASKCAEPNTIYF. The DNA for the CDR3 is TGCGCCAGCAAGTGTGCCGAACCAAACACCATATATTTT.

The chain joins TRBV19 to TRBJ2-2; D is unclear. This CDR3 is built from 16 residues. Trimming took off 1 base at V and 1 base at J, with 10 bases between the two ends. The V gene's germline CDR1 is LNHDA and CDR2 SQIVND (reference sequence). DNA for the CDR3: TGTGCCAGTAGTATAGGTCAGACTCTGAACACCGGGGAGCTGTTTTTT. Translation: CASSIGQTLNTGELFF.

This chain links TRBV7-6 with TRBJ2-1; D ambiguous. Germline loops: CDR1 SGHVS, CDR2 FNYEAQ. The V and J ends lost 7 bases and 4 bases respectively, with 14 bases between them. The CDR3 extends over 14 amino acids. The CDR3 loop reads CASTGPPLYNEQFF. The CDR3 DNA sequence: TGTGCCAGCACCGGCCCTCCTCTTTACAATGAGCAGTTCTTC.

The rearrangement links TRBV29-1 to TRBJ2-3; 9 bases map to TRBD1. The V segment lost 7 bases and the J segment 3 bases; nucleotides outside the gene matches: 5. The CDR3 extends over 13 amino acids. Per germline, CDR1 SQVTM and CDR2 ANQGSEA. The DNA of the CDR3 is TGCAGCGCGGGGGACAGGGCGACAGATACGCAGTATTTT. It translates to CSAGDRATDTQYF.

The J gene is TRBJ1-1, the V gene TRBV4-1; D is perhaps TRBD1 (5 bases). Germline V lookup: CDR1 MGHRA, CDR2 YSYEKL. Trimming stripped 3 bases from V and 10 bases from J, with 18 bases between. The CDR3 length is 14 residues. CDR3 sequence: CASSQPGRGGSAFF. CDR3 nucleotide sequence: TGCGCCAGCAGCCAGCCCGGTCGCGGGGGATCAGCTTTCTTT.

The chain recombines TRBV7-9 with TRBJ2-2; TRBD2 agrees at 8 bases. CDR1 is SEHNR, CDR2 FQNEAQ, per germline (reference sequence). The V segment lost 0 bases and the J segment 3 bases; nucleotides outside the gene matches: 6. The length of the CDR3 is 17 residues. The CDR3 region has the DNA TGTGCCAGCAGCTTAGCGGCACTAGCGGTGGACACCGGGGAGCTGTTTTTT. This sequence encodes CASSLAALAVDTGELFF.

The chain joins TRBV19 to TRBJ1-4; 7 nucleotides align to TRBD1. The trim removed 5 bases at V and 8 bases at J, leaving 11 bases unmatched. The germline gives CDR1 LNHDA, CDR2 SQIVND (reference sequence). This CDR3 is 15 amino acids long. The CDR3 DNA is TGTGCCAGTAGTTCACACAGGGGCTTGAGGGAAAAACTGTTTTTT. Translating gives CASSSHRGLREKLFF.

The genes are TRBV7-9 and TRBJ2-1, with TRBD2 identical over 8 bases. Germline CDR1 is SEHNR and CDR2 is FQNEAQ (reference sequence). The CDR3 loop spans 13 amino acids. With 8 bases clipped from V and 4 bases from J, the junction kept 4 bases outside the gene matches. The CDR3 nucleotides are TGTGCCAGCCTGATAGCGGGGTACAATGAGCAGTTCTTC. This codes for CASLIAGYNEQFF.

This clone occurred a few times. The genes are TRBV2 and TRBJ1-6; D is unresolved. The CDR3 has 13 amino acids. Germline V lookup: CDR1 SNHLY, CDR2 FYNNEI. The V and J ends lost 6 bases and 7 bases respectively, with 10 bases between them. The CDR3 reads CASRVRPNSPLHF. CDR3 bases: TGTGCCAGCAGGGTCAGACCAAATTCACCCCTCCACTTT.

The J gene is TRBJ1-1, the V gene TRBV6-1, with D tentatively TRBD1 (5 bases). Germline V gene lookup returns CDR1 MNHNS and CDR2 SASEGT. This CDR3 spans 15 amino acids. V gave up 7 bases and J gave up 0 bases, with 15 bases separating them. The CDR3 here is CASKIGAAMNTEAFF. The CDR3 DNA reads TGTGCCAGCAAAATCGGGGCGGCAATGAACACTGAAGCTTTCTTT.

This chain uses TRBV5-6 with TRBJ1-5, with 10 bases fitting TRBD1. The CDR3 is 17 amino acids. Germline V gene data show CDR1 as SGHDT and CDR2 as YYEEEE. V lost 3 bases and J lost 11; bases outside the gene matches: 17. The CDR3 DNA follows: TGTGCCAGCAGCTGGGGGCCTACCGGGACAGGGGAGGGGACCCAGCATTTT. Translation gives CASSWGPTGTGEGTQHF.

V gene TRBV5-1 combines with J gene TRBJ2-2; D gene ambiguous. Germline CDR1 reads SGHRS; CDR2 reads YFSETQ. Deletions cut 4 bases from V and 0 bases from J, with 10 bases between. The CDR3 spans 15 residues. CDR3 DNA sequence: TGCGCCAGCAGCGTAGGTACACCGAACACCGGGGAGCTGTTTTTT. Protein: CASSVGTPNTGELFF.

The V call is TRBV14, the J call TRBJ2-3; D is unresolved. The germline V gene has CDR1 SGHDN and CDR2 FVKESK. V shed 4 bases and J shed 5 bases, with 10 bases lying between them. CDR3 length: 13 amino acids. CDR3 in amino acids: CASSRFLVDTQYF. The CDR3 nucleotides are TGTGCCAGCAGCCGATTCTTGGTAGATACGCAGTATTTT.

This clone has only one observation. The chain couples TRBV6-5 to TRBJ2-3; D not resolved. V was clipped by 6 bases and J by 5 bases, with 6 bases between them. The CDR3 contains 11 residues. Germline-derived CDR1 and CDR2 are MNHEY and SVGAGI. This chain's CDR3 is CASRQIDTQYF. In nucleotides, the CDR3 is TGTGCCAGCAGACAGATAGATACGCAGTATTTT.

J is TRBJ1-6 and V is TRBV14, with a tentative D call TRBD1 (5 bases). CDR1 is SGHDN and CDR2 is FVKESK in the germline V gene. V was clipped by 0 bases and J by 8 bases, with 11 bases between them. CDR3 length: 15 amino acids. As DNA, the CDR3 is TGTGCCAGCAGCCAAGAACCAGGGTTGGATTCACCCCTCCACTTT. This codes for CASSQEPGLDSPLHF.

The chain recombines TRBV5-4 with TRBJ2-2; D is uncertain. Trimming removed 2 bases from V and 0 bases from J, with 5 bases in between. Germline values: CDR1 SGHNT, CDR2 YYREEE (reference sequence). The length of the CDR3 is 14 residues. DNA for the CDR3: TGTGCCAGCAGCTTTTCTTCGAACACCGGGGAGCTGTTTTTT. This codes for CASSFSSNTGELFF.

The genes are TRBV4-1 and TRBJ1-1; 7 bases map to TRBD1. The J segment lost 8 bases and the V segment lost 0 bases, leaving 15 bases of the junction unmatched. The CDR3 runs to 17 residues. Germline-derived CDR1 and CDR2 are MGHRA and YSYEKL. CDR3 nucleotides: TGCGCCAGCAGCCAAGATCCCCCGGCAGGGGGTTATCGGGAAGCTTTCTTT. Amino acids: CASSQDPPAGGYREAFF.

V and J are TRBV19 and TRBJ2-3; 12 bases are a match to TRBD2. The ends lost 4 bases at V and 4 bases at J; junction bases unmatched: 9. The CDR3 runs 17 residues. The V gene's germline CDR1 is LNHDA and CDR2 SQIVND (reference sequence). The CDR3, as DNA: TGTGCCAGTAGTACGGAGACTAGCGGGGGATTCGCAGATACGCAGTATTTT. Its protein is CASSTETSGGFADTQYF.

The rearrangement joins TRBV29-1 to TRBJ2-6, with a tentative D call TRBD1 (5 bases). CDR1 and CDR2 (germline): SQVTM, ANQGSEA. The ends were cut back, 4 bases at V and 0 bases at J, with 7 bases in the middle. The CDR3 is 14 amino acids. Here the CDR3 reads CSVGTGSGANVLTF. CDR3 nucleotide sequence: TGCAGCGTTGGTACAGGCTCTGGGGCCAACGTCCTGACTTTC.

The chain links TRBV5-1 to TRBJ1-5; D gene uncertain. The CDR3 contains 14 residues. The V and J ends lost 4 bases and 0 bases respectively, with 8 bases between them. Germline CDR1 is SGHRS and CDR2 is YFSETQ. Here the CDR3 DNA reads TGCGCCAGCAGCCTGGACGGTAGCAATCAGCCCCAGCATTTT. Amino acid sequence: CASSLDGSNQPQHF.

V is TRBV2 and J is TRBJ1-2, with 8 bases aligning to TRBD1. The CDR3 spans 14 residues. Germline CDR1 and CDR2: SNHLY and FYNNEI. After removal of 5 bases from V and 5 bases from J, the junction contained 7 bases not matched to a gene. The CDR3 loop reads CASSTWTGSYGYTF. The CDR3 DNA reads TGTGCCAGCAGTACCTGGACAGGGAGTTATGGCTACACCTTC. The complete variable domain, with remaining parts taken from reference TRBV2 and TRBJ1-2, reads EPEVTQTPSHQVTQMGQEVILRCVPISNHLYFYWYRQILGQKVEFLVSFYNNEISEKSEIFDDQFSVERPDGSNFTLKIRSTKLEDSAMYFCASSTWTGSYGYTFGSGTRLTVV.

This chain links TRBV14 with TRBJ2-7, with 8 positions matching TRBD1. V lost 4 bases to trimming and J lost 2 bases; unmatched junction nucleotides: 7. This CDR3 is 15 amino acids long. Germline CDR1 is SGHDN and CDR2 is FVKESK. The CDR3 sequence is CASSLTGTGAYEQYF. For the CDR3, the DNA is TGTGCCAGCAGCCTCACCGGGACAGGTGCCTACGAGCAGTACTTC.

V is TRBV27 and J is TRBJ2-7; TRBD1 aligns across 10 bases. The CDR3 loop spans 15 amino acids. With V trimmed by 4 bases and J by 0 bases, 3 bases remained unmatched. Germline V gene lookup returns CDR1 MNHEY and CDR2 SMNVEV (reference sequence). The CDR3 bases are TGTGCCAGCAGTTCGTGGACAGGGGGCTCCTACGAGCAGTACTTC. This encodes CASSSWTGGSYEQYF.